This TCR beta chain appears in the sequencing data of a study of blood T cells in healthy people across ages. The table lists this clonotype with a count of one. Its antigen is not identified. The CDR3 is 16 residues long. With V trimmed by 1 base and J by 7 bases, 9 bases remained unmatched. In germline, CDR1 is SGHTA, CDR2 FQGNSA. Through a sample-barcoded 5' primer and a J-beta primer mix, a second PCR was run for about 7 to 12 cycles. The template-switch adaptor was a 5' adaptor with 12 random nucleotides. It tagged each cDNA molecule. Each sample provided no less than 2.5 million CDR3-containing paired-end reads. MiXCR, applied by TCRdb to the 5' RACE reads, yields one record per CDR3 protein. This sample has approximately 810,000 distinct CDR3 sequences, with around 28% found just once. Regarding the study as a whole: There was no known CMV status for donors, so expanded clonotype changes were possibly confounded.

V usage is TRBV7-2 and J usage is TRBJ2-3; TRBD1 matches at 9 bases. The sample taken for sequencing was blood. The clonotype originates from a woman aged 80 or older in good health. The CDR3 region is CTSSLGGQGPANTQYF. The CDR3 bases are TGTACCAGCAGCTTAGGTGGACAGGGGCCCGCGAATACGCAGTATTTT. Filled out from reference TRBV7-2 and TRBJ2-3, the complete variable domain reads GAGVSQSPSNKVTEKGKDVELRCDPISGHTALYWYRQSLGQGLEFLIYFQGNSAPDKSGLPSDRFSAERTGGSVSTLTIQRTQQEDSAVYLCTSSLGGQGPANTQYFGPGTRLTVL.